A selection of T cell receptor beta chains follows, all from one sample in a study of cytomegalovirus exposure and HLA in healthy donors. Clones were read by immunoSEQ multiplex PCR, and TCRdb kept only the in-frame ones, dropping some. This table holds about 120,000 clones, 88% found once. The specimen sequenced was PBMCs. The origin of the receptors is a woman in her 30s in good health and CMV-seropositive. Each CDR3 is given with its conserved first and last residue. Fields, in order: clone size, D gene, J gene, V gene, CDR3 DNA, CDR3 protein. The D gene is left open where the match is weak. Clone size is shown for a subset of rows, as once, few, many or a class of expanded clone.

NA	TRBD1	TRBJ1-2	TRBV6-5	TGTGCCAGCAGTTACACGACAGGGTTCGGCTACACCTTC	CASSYTTGFGYTF
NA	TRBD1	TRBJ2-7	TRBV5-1	TGCGCCAGCAGCTTGGCGCCAGGGGGCTCCGAGCAGTACTTC	CASSLAPGGSEQYF
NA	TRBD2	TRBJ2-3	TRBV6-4	TGTGCCAGCAGCGAACTAGCGGGAGGGCCAGATACGCAGTATTTT	CASSELAGGPDTQYF
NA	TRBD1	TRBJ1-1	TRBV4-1	TGCGCCAGCAGCCAGACCGGGACAGAGAACACTGAAGCTTTCTTT	CASSQTGTENTEAFF
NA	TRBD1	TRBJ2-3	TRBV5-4	TGTGCCAGCAGCTTGCGACAGGGGGCCACAGATACGCAGTATTTT	CASSLRQGATDTQYF
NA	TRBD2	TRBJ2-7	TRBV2	TGTGCCAGCAATAACGGGGTTGACGGACAGACCCCTAGCGGGAGTATATACGAGCAGTACTTC	CASNNGVDGQTPSGSIYEQYF
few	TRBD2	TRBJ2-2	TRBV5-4	TGTGCCAGCAGCCCCAGCGTAGCGGGGGTTGCCGGGGAGCTGTTTTTT	CASSPSVAGVAGELFF
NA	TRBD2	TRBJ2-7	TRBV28	TGTGCCAGCAGTCTAGCGGGAGGGTACGAGCAGTACTTC	CASSLAGGYEQYF
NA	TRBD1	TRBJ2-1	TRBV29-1	TGCAGCGTTGACCGGCAGGGGGTCTACAATGAGCAGTTCTTC	CSVDRQGVYNEQFF
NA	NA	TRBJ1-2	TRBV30	TGTGCCTGGACTCCATCACCCAGCTATGGCTACACCTTC	CAWTPSPSYGYTF
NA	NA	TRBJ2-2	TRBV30	TGTGCCTGGAGTGTAGACAATACCGGGGAGCTGTTTTTT	CAWSVDNTGELFF
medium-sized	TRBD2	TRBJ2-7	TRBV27	TGTGCCAGCAGTCTCGGGACTAGCGGGATGTACGAGCAGTACTTC	CASSLGTSGMYEQYF
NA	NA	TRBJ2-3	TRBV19	TGTGCCAGTAGTCCTAGACCGGGACTCCAGATTAAAGATACGCAGTATTTT	CASSPRPGLQIKDTQYF
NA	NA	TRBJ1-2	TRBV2	TGTGCCTTTCAGGTTAACTATGGCTACACCTTC	CAFQVNYGYTF